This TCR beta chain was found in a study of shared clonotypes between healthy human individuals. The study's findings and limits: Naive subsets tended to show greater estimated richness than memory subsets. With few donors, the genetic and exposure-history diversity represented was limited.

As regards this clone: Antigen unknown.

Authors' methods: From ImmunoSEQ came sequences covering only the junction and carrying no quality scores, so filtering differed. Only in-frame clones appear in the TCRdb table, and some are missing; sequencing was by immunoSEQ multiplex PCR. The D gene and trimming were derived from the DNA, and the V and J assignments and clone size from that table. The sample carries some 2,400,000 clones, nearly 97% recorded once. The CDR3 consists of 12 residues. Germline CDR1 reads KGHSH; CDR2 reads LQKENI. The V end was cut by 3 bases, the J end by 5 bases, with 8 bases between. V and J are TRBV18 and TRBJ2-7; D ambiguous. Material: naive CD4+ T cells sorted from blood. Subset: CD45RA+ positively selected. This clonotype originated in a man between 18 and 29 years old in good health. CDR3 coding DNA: TGTGCCAGCTCACCGTGGCCCCACGAGCAGTACTTC. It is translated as CASSPWPHEQYF.